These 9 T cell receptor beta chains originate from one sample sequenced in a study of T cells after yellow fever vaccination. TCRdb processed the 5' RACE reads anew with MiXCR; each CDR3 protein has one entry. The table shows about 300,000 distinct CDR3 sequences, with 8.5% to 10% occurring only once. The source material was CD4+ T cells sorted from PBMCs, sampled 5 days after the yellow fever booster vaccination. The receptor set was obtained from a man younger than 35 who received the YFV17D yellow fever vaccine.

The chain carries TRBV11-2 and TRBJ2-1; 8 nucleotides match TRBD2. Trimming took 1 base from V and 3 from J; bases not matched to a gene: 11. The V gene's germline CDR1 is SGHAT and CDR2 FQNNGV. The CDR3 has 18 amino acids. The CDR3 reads CASSLVGGAGGYYNEQFF. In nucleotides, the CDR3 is TGTGCCAGCAGCTTAGTGGGGGGGGCGGGGGGATACTACAATGAGCAGTTCTTC.

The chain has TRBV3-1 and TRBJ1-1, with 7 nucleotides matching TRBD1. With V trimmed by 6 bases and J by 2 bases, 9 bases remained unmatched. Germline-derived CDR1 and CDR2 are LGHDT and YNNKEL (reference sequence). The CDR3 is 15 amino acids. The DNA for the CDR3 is TGTGCCAGCAGACCCGCCAGGGGGGCTAACACTGAAGCTTTCTTT. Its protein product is CASRPARGANTEAFF.

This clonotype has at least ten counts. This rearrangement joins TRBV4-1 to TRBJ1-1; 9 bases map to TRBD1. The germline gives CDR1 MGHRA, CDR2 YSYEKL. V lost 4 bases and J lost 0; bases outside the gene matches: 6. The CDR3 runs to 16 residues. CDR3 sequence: CASSPGQGPMNTEAFF. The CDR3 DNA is TGCGCCAGCAGCCCGGGACAGGGCCCTATGAACACTGAAGCTTTCTTT.

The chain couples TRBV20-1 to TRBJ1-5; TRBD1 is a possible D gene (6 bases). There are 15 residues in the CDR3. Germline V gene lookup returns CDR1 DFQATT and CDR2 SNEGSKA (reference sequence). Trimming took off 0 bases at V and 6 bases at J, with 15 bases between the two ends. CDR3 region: CSARDNTGPGQPQHF. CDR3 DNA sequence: TGCAGTGCTAGAGATAACACAGGGCCGGGTCAGCCCCAGCATTTT.

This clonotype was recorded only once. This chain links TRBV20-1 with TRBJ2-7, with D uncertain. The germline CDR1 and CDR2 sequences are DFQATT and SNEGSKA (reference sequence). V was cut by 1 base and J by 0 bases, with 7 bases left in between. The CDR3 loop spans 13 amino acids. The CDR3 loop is CSARGHVSYEQYV. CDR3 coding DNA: TGCAGTGCTAGAGGACACGTCTCCTACGAGCAGTACGTC.

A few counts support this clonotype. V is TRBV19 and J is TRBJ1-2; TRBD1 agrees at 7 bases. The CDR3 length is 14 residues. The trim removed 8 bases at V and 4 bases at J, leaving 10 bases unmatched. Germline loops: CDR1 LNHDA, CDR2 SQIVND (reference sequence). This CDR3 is CASRRTGVGYGYTF. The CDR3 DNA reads TGTGCCAGTCGGCGAACAGGGGTCGGCTATGGCTACACCTTC.

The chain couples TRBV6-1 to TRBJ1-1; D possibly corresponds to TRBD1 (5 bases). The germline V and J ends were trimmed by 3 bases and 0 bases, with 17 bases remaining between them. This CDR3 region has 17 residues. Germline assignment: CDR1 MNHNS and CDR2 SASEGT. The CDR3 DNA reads TGTGCCAGCAGTGACCCGCCGGGGCTTATCATGAACACTGAAGCTTTCTTT. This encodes CASSDPPGLIMNTEAFF.

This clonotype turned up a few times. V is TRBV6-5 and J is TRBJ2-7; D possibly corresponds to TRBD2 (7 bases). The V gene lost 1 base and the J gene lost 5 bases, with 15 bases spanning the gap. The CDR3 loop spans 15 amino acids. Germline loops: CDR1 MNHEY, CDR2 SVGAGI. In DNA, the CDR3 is TGTGCCAGCAGTTACTGGGGGGGCCGGTGGAACGAGCAGTACTTC. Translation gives CASSYWGGRWNEQYF.

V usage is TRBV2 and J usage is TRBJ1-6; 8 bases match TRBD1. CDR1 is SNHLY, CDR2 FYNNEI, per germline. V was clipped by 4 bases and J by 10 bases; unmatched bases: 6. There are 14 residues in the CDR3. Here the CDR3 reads CASSVRGRESPLHF. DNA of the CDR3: TGTGCCAGCAGTGTCAGGGGGCGGGAATCACCCCTCCACTTT.